Sequencing of this T cell receptor beta chain was carried out in a study of T cell responses to AZD1222 COVID-19 vaccine. Trimming at V came to 1 base and at J to 1 base, leaving 11 bases not matched to a gene. The CDR3 contains 18 residues. Germline CDR1 and CDR2: MNHEY and SVGEGT. Using immunoSEQ multiplex PCR, the repertoire was profiled, and TCRdb retains in-frame clones only, with some absent. Counted here are roughly 130,000 clones, 85% to 95% occurring once; the ten biggest clones make up 1.7%. About this clone itself: Its antigen remains unknown.

Overall study findings and caveats: Regions 160-218 and 743-854 dominated among vaccine-associated CD4 TCRs spanning spike.

This material consisted of peripheral blood, taken on day 0 of AZD1222 vaccination. This chain connects TRBV6-2 or TRBV6-3 to TRBJ1-1, with 8 bases lining up with TRBD1. The sequence was obtained from an adult in good health. The CDR3 region has the DNA TGTGCCAGCAGTTACTTCCCCCCGACAGGGGCGCCGAACACTGAAGCTTTCTTT. As protein: CASSYFPPTGAPNTEAFF.